This TCR beta chain stems from a study of multiple sclerosis patients with progressive multifocal leukoencephalopathy. The study, taken as a whole, reports: In most PML patients, TRB repertoires appeared less diverse by entropy.

As for time point: time of PML onset. Prior interferon beta treatment was universal, and the PML patients were all female. TCRdb's table, derived via immunoSEQ multiplex PCR, lists solely in-frame clones and lacks some. This table has approximately 28,000 clones, 80% to 90% appearing once. In the case of this clone: Its antigen is undetermined.

The germline gives CDR1 SGHNT, CDR2 YYREEE (reference sequence). This CDR3 contains 13 residues. The clonotype originates from a woman in her forties with progressive multifocal leukoencephalopathy. The chain employs TRBV5-4 and TRBJ2-5, with D unclear. The J call may be faulty, since TRBJ2-7 better matches the DNA end. This specimen was PBMCs, taken from a patient treated with natalizumab. The CDR3 protein is CASSTLGVYEQYF. DNA for the CDR3: TGTGCCAGCAGCACGCTTGGGGTCTACGAGCAGTACTTC.